Shown below are 27 T cell receptor beta chains from a single sample sequenced in a study of shared clonotypes between healthy human individuals. CD45RO-negative CD8 cells positively selected for CCR7 made up the naive population, which excluded terminally differentiated effector memory CD45RA+ cells. The table came from immunoSEQ multiplex PCR; TCRdb's copy has only in-frame clones and leaves some out. In the table there are about 2 million clones, 85% to 95% of which are singletons. The sequenced sample consisted of naive CD8+ T cells sorted from blood. These receptors came from a man younger than 35 in good health.

The chain has TRBV27 and TRBJ2-1; 8 positions agree with TRBD2. The CDR3 consists of 15 residues. Germline lookup yields CDR1 MNHEY and CDR2 SMNVEV (reference sequence). With V trimmed by 8 bases and J by 7 bases, 13 bases remained unmatched. The CDR3 here is CASFDRGGMVNEQFF. DNA of the CDR3: TGTGCCAGCTTTGATCGGGGGGGTATGGTGAATGAGCAGTTCTTC.

This chain links TRBV7-9 with TRBJ2-7; no clear D gene. The V gene's germline CDR1 is SEHNR and CDR2 FQNEAQ (reference sequence). V was cut by 5 bases and J by 10 bases, with 15 bases left in between. The CDR3 sequence is 12 residues long. As DNA, the CDR3 is TGTGCCAGCAGCACTGGCAGTTTCTACCAGTACTTC. It translates to CASSTGSFYQYF.

V usage is TRBV27 and J usage is TRBJ2-7; D gene uncertain. Trimming pared 5 bases from V and 4 bases from J, leaving 6 bases between. The CDR3 covers 11 residues. The germline gives CDR1 MNHEY, CDR2 SMNVEV (reference sequence). CDR3 coding DNA: TGTGCCAGCAGTGGTAGGTACGAGCAGTACTTC. Its protein product is CASSGRYEQYF.

The chain has TRBV14 and TRBJ2-7; tentative D call: TRBD1 (6 bases). Trimming took 10 bases from V and 1 from J, leaving 8 bases between them. The germline V gene has CDR1 SGHDN and CDR2 FVKESK. CDR3 length equals 11 residues. The DNA of the CDR3 is TGTGCCACAGGGGATTCCTACGAGCAGTACTTC. This codes for CATGDSYEQYF.

This sequence joins TRBV7-9 and TRBJ2-7, with TRBD2 matching 7 bases. V dropped 5 bases and J dropped 0; count of bases not matched to a gene: 10. Germline V gene lookup returns CDR1 SEHNR and CDR2 FQNEAQ (reference sequence). This CDR3 region has 16 residues. The CDR3 loop is CASSPYPGGSSYEQYF. CDR3 nucleotides: TGTGCCAGCAGCCCCTACCCCGGGGGGAGCTCCTACGAGCAGTACTTC.

The chain uses TRBV4-1 and TRBJ2-7; D perhaps matches TRBD2 (6 bases). The CDR3 runs 16 residues. The V gene's germline CDR1 is MGHRA and CDR2 YSYEKL. Trimming pared 0 bases from V and 0 bases from J, leaving 12 bases between. CDR3 amino acids: CASSQDGGITSYEQYF. Here the CDR3 DNA reads TGCGCCAGCAGCCAAGATGGCGGGATCACCTCCTACGAGCAGTACTTC.

The V gene is TRBV9, the J gene TRBJ2-3, with 8 bases matching TRBD2. CDR3 length: 15 amino acids. In germline, CDR1 is SGDLS, CDR2 YYNGEE. J gave up 5 bases and V 3 bases, and 8 bases lay outside the gene matches. CDR3 sequence: CASSEGGLVVDTQYF. As DNA, the CDR3 is TGTGCCAGCAGCGAAGGGGGACTAGTGGTAGATACGCAGTATTTT.

Note on this clone: Other DNA sequences of this sample code for an identical CDR3. The rearrangement joins TRBV29-1 to TRBJ1-1; 7 positions match TRBD1. The V segment lost 3 bases and the J segment 1 base; nucleotides outside the gene matches: 2. Germline CDR1 SQVTM, CDR2 ANQGSEA. CDR3 length: 13 residues. CDR3 protein: CSVEDRPNTEAFF. In nucleotides, the CDR3 is TGCAGCGTTGAGGACAGGCCGAACACTGAAGCTTTCTTT. The entire variable domain, with the rest obtained from reference TRBV29-1 and TRBJ1-1, is as follows: SAVISQKPSRDICQRGTSLTIQCQVDSQVTMMFWYRQQPGQSLTLIATANQGSEATYESGFVIDKFPISRPNLTFSTLTVSNMSPEDSSIYLCSVEDRPNTEAFFGQGTRLTVV.

The CDR3 nucleotides are TGTGCCAGCAGTTCCGGGACAGGGGGGTCCCGCAATCAGCCCCAGCATTTT. Translating it yields CASSSGTGGSRNQPQHF. J is TRBJ1-5 and V is TRBV27; 11 bases agree with TRBD1. The CDR3 is 17 amino acids. Germline assignment: CDR1 MNHEY and CDR2 SMNVEV (reference sequence). Trimming cost V 4 bases and J 2 bases; bases outside gene matches: 7.

This clone was seen only once. V gene TRBV6-1 combines with J gene TRBJ2-7, with 9 nucleotides matching TRBD1. V trimming: 7 bases; J trimming: 5 bases; junction bases outside the gene matches: 6. The CDR3 consists of 13 residues. Germline CDR1 and CDR2: MNHNS and SASEGT. The CDR3 spells CASTQDRGDEQYF. CDR3 nucleotide sequence: TGTGCCAGCACCCAGGACAGGGGTGACGAGCAGTACTTC.

On this clone: Different DNA sequences within this sample yield the same CDR3. This chain connects TRBV4-1 to TRBJ2-7; D is perhaps TRBD1 (5 bases). Germline V gene lookup returns CDR1 MGHRA and CDR2 YSYEKL. V shed 0 bases and J shed 1 base, with 10 bases lying between them. This CDR3 has 15 residues. This CDR3 reads CASSQDPQGSYEQYF. CDR3 in DNA: TGCGCCAGCAGCCAAGACCCGCAGGGATCCTACGAGCAGTACTTC.

The gene calls are TRBV6-5 and TRBJ2-7, with D hard to call. This CDR3 has 14 residues. Trimming removed 6 bases from V and 4 bases from J, with 16 bases in between. Germline lookup yields CDR1 MNHEY and CDR2 SVGAGI. CDR3 sequence reads: CASSSGSGSYEQYF. The CDR3 DNA reads TGTGCCAGCAGCTCCGGATCTGGGTCTTACGAGCAGTACTTC.

This rearrangement joins TRBV7-9 to TRBJ2-5; perhaps TRBD2 as D (6 bases). Germline V CDR1 and CDR2: SEHNR, FQNEAQ (reference sequence). Trimming removed 4 bases at V and 5 bases at J, with 17 bases between. The CDR3 runs 15 residues. In DNA form, the CDR3 reads TGTGCCAGCAGCTGGCGGGGCGTGGACCGGGAGACCCAGTACTTC. The encoded protein is CASSWRGVDRETQYF.

The chain recombines TRBV2 with TRBJ2-7; TRBD2 aligns across 9 bases. The CDR3 is 14 residues long. From germline, CDR1 is SNHLY and CDR2 FYNNEI. J was trimmed by 1 base and V by 7 bases; bases with no gene match: 5. The CDR3 DNA reads TGTGCCAGCAAAGAGACTAGCGGTTCCTACGAGCAGTACTTC. Translation: CASKETSGSYEQYF.

The chain has TRBV15 and TRBJ1-5; possibly TRBD1 for D (5 bases). Germline V gene data show CDR1 as LNHNV and CDR2 as YYDKDF (reference sequence). Deletions cut 3 bases from V and 4 bases from J, with 13 bases between. This CDR3 has 15 residues. The CDR3 sequence: CATSSDGAGNQPQHF. CDR3 nucleotide sequence: TGTGCCACCAGCAGCGATGGGGCGGGTAATCAGCCCCAGCATTTT.

This rearrangement joins TRBV6-1 to TRBJ1-1; D remains unclear. V was clipped by 7 bases and J by 4 bases, with 19 bases between them. This CDR3 spans 15 amino acids. Germline lookup yields CDR1 MNHNS and CDR2 SASEGT. CDR3 loop: CASNPYSSDGTEAFF. CDR3 DNA: TGTGCCAGCAACCCCTACAGCTCGGATGGCACTGAAGCTTTCTTT.

The chain employs TRBV10-2 and TRBJ2-7; 7 bases are shared with TRBD2. In germline, CDR1 is WSHSY, CDR2 SAAADI. V lost 4 bases to trimming and J lost 0 bases; unmatched junction nucleotides: 9. This CDR3 contains 16 residues. The CDR3 loop is CASSVGLAASSYEQYF. CDR3 in DNA: TGCGCCAGCAGTGTTGGTCTAGCGGCGAGCTCCTACGAGCAGTACTTC.

The chain is built from TRBV2 and TRBJ1-5; D call uncertain. Germline CDR1 and CDR2: SNHLY and FYNNEI. Trimming pared 5 bases from V and 4 bases from J, leaving 15 bases between. The CDR3 is made up of 15 amino acids. CDR3 sequence (DNA): TGTGCCAGCAGTAGTAGTGTGCCAGGTAATCAGCCCCAGCATTTT. Its translation: CASSSSVPGNQPQHF.

For this clone: The same CDR3 is also encoded by other DNA sequences in this sample. V usage is TRBV19 and J usage is TRBJ2-7, with unresolved D. CDR1 LNHDA and CDR2 SQIVND come from the germline V gene (reference sequence). V lost 4 bases, J lost 1 base, and 11 bases lay in between. The CDR3 runs 14 residues. The CDR3 nucleotides are TGTGCCAGTAGTAGCTCGTCAGGTTCCTACGAGCAGTACTTC. Its translation: CASSSSSGSYEQYF.

This chain connects TRBV27 to TRBJ2-7; either TRBD1 or TRBD2 may supply D (5 bases each). Germline values: CDR1 MNHEY, CDR2 SMNVEV (reference sequence). Trimming left V 2 bases short and J 2 bases short, with 10 bases between. The CDR3 is made up of 14 amino acids. CDR3 in DNA: TGTGCCAGCAGTTTAAAGGGACGTGCCTACGAGCAGTACTTC. Amino acid sequence: CASSLKGRAYEQYF.

This clone was counted a single time. The chain recombines TRBV4-1 with TRBJ2-7; 9 bases are shared with TRBD2. Germline assignment: CDR1 MGHRA and CDR2 YSYEKL. J gave up 4 bases and V 4 bases, and 8 bases lay outside the gene matches. CDR3 length: 15 residues. As DNA, the CDR3 is TGCGCCAGCAGCCTCCCTCCTAGCGGGGTTTACGAGCAGTACTTC. Its translation: CASSLPPSGVYEQYF.

The chain combines TRBV5-6 with TRBJ2-7; 13 bases fit TRBD2. CDR1 SGHDT and CDR2 YYEEEE come from the germline V gene. V was pared by 5 bases and J by 5 bases, with 10 bases of the junction left unmatched. The CDR3 length is 16 residues. In DNA, the CDR3 is TGTGCCAGCAGACTAGCGGGAGGGCCTCGTCCCCACGAGCAGTACTTC. Translated: CASRLAGGPRPHEQYF.

The gene calls are TRBV29-1 and TRBJ1-1, with unresolved D. V shed 5 bases and J shed 2 bases, with 6 bases lying between them. In germline, CDR1 is SQVTM, CDR2 ANQGSEA. This CDR3 region has 11 residues. The CDR3 protein is CSVLHNTEAFF. CDR3 coding DNA: TGCAGCGTTTTACACAACACTGAAGCTTTCTTT. The full variable domain, with the rest looked up from reference TRBV29-1 and TRBJ1-1, is SAVISQKPSRDICQRGTSLTIQCQVDSQVTMMFWYRQQPGQSLTLIATANQGSEATYESGFVIDKFPISRPNLTFSTLTVSNMSPEDSSIYLCSVLHNTEAFFGQGTRLTVV.

This clone was observed once. J is TRBJ1-2 and V is TRBV28, with D unclear. Germline V gene lookup returns CDR1 MDHEN and CDR2 SYDVKM. The CDR3 spans 14 residues. V was cut by 5 bases and J by 3 bases, with 13 bases left in between. The CDR3 DNA follows: TGTGCCAGCAGTCCGAGCGACACCTACTATGGCTACACCTTC. This sequence encodes CASSPSDTYYGYTF.

The rearrangement links TRBV7-8 to TRBJ2-2, with TRBD1 identical over 10 bases. The germline V gene has CDR1 SGHVS and CDR2 FQNEAQ. This CDR3 contains 16 residues. Losses at the gene ends were 5 bases for V and 7 bases for J; bases not matched to a gene: 10. The CDR3 coding sequence is TGTGCCAGCAGCCCAATCGGGACAGGGGTGGACGGGGAGCTGTTTTTT. Encoded protein: CASSPIGTGVDGELFF.

The chain has TRBV28 and TRBJ1-1; the D is unclear. There are 14 residues in the CDR3. V lost 6 bases, J lost 1 base, and 12 bases lay in between. Germline assignment: CDR1 MDHEN and CDR2 SYDVKM. The CDR3 here is CASRISFQNTEAFF. CDR3 sequence (DNA): TGTGCCAGCAGGATTAGCTTCCAGAACACTGAAGCTTTCTTT.

The J gene is TRBJ2-2, the V gene TRBV19, with D perhaps TRBD1 (6 bases). This CDR3 is 16 amino acids long. Trimming took 5 bases from V and 3 from J, leaving 16 bases between them. Germline assignment: CDR1 LNHDA and CDR2 SQIVND (reference sequence). The CDR3 sequence: CASSSKGGRDTGELFF. The CDR3 region has the DNA TGTGCCAGTAGTTCTAAAGGGGGTCGGGACACCGGGGAGCTGTTTTTT.